The present T cell receptor (beta chain) was sequenced within a study of beta chain features in type 1 diabetes. Investigators reverse transcribed all isolated RNA, so they sequenced expressed TCRB transcripts. TCRdb keeps only in-frame clones here, not all; method: immunoSEQ multiplex PCR. The profile covers 240,000 or so clones, with 55% to 70% appearing a single time and around 0.05% taken by the ten largest. This clone was recorded once. Its antigen is unknown. Other DNA sequences in this sample translate to the same CDR3. Study-wide results and caveats: Reduced insertions and increased deletions marked VDJ junctions in type 1 diabetes patients. Researchers report that Type 1 diabetes patients had moderately but significantly shorter TCRB CDR3s across all four CD4+ subsets.

V was clipped by 0 bases and J by 4 bases, with 8 bases between them. Per germline, CDR1 GTSNPN and CDR2 SVGIG (reference sequence). The CDR3 length is 13 residues. Populations isolated by sorting all had purity greater than 95%. This chain links TRBV30 with TRBJ2-3; D is possibly TRBD2 (6 bases). This TCR was sampled from a man between 25 and 39 years old in good health. The sample consisted of naive CD4+ T cells from blood. CDR3 in amino acids: CAWSVGGPDTQYF. The DNA for the CDR3 is TGTGCCTGGAGTGTCGGAGGGCCAGATACGCAGTATTTT.